A single sample gave rise to the 17 T cell receptor beta chains below, sequenced in a study of blood T cell repertoires in COVID-19. Using immunoSEQ multiplex PCR, the repertoire was profiled, and TCRdb retains in-frame clones only, with some absent. The sample includes 110,000 to 150,000 clones, 65% to 90% of them seen just once. Sequencing was done on a sample of peripheral blood. These receptors originate from a human donor in a cohort sampled during active COVID-19.

V and J are TRBV7-9 and TRBJ1-2; D might be TRBD1 (6 bases). This CDR3 is 15 amino acids long. Germline CDR1 is SEHNR and CDR2 is FQNEAQ (reference sequence). V was trimmed by 5 bases and J by 4 bases, leaving 17 bases between them. The CDR3 DNA is TGTGCCAGCAGCATCGACAGGCTTGGTTCCTATGGCTACACCTTC. Translation: CASSIDRLGSYGYTF.

The chain uses TRBV6-9 and TRBJ2-1; a weak D match, TRBD2 (5 bases). Germline V gene data show CDR1 as MNHGY and CDR2 as SVAAGI. The CDR3 is made up of 14 amino acids. Trimming took off 2 bases at V and 9 bases at J, with 14 bases between the two ends. CDR3 nucleotides: TGTGCCAGCAGTTATCCCACAGAGAGGGTTGAGCAGTTCTTC. This encodes CASSYPTERVEQFF.

This clone has a single count. The rearrangement joins TRBV3-1 (or the pseudogene TRBV3-2) to TRBJ2-5; D uncertain. Between the trimmed V and J ends, which lost 0 bases and 2 bases, there was a span of 10 bases. Germline V lookup: CDR1 LGHDT, CDR2 YNNKEL (reference sequence). This CDR3 spans 15 amino acids. The CDR3 spells CASSQDGSIQETQYF. CDR3 DNA: TGTGCCAGCAGCCAAGATGGCAGTATACAAGAGACCCAGTACTTC.

The genes are TRBV20-1 and TRBJ2-7; 10 bases align to TRBD2. CDR3 length: 13 amino acids. Germline values: CDR1 DFQATT, CDR2 SNEGSKA (reference sequence). With 3 bases clipped from V and 6 bases from J, the junction kept 5 bases outside the gene matches. This CDR3 is CSASTSGNGEQYF. Written as DNA, the CDR3 is TGCAGTGCTAGTACTAGCGGGAACGGCGAGCAGTACTTC.

The rearrangement links TRBV5-1 to TRBJ2-6; D unresolved. CDR1 and CDR2 from the germline V gene are SGHRS and YFSETQ. V lost 1 base, J lost 8 bases, and 10 bases lay in between. This CDR3 comprises 14 residues. Here the CDR3 DNA reads TGCGCCAGCAGCTTGTCGAGTGCTCCCAACGTCCTGACTTTC. It encodes CASSLSSAPNVLTF.

The rearrangement joins TRBV7-3 to TRBJ2-3; 8 bases are a match to TRBD2. This CDR3 region has 15 residues. With 1 base clipped from V and 3 bases from J, the junction kept 3 bases outside the gene matches. From germline, CDR1 is SGHTA and CDR2 FQGTGA. The CDR3 sequence: CASSLMGLETDTQYF. DNA of the CDR3: TGTGCCAGCAGCTTAATGGGACTAGAAACAGATACGCAGTATTTT.

This clone has a count of ten or more. J is TRBJ2-7 and V is TRBV2; D gene uncertain. Looked up from germline, CDR1 is SNHLY and CDR2 is FYNNEI. V was pared by 6 bases and J by 3 bases, with 9 bases between. The CDR3 has 12 residues. The CDR3 loop reads CASSRPYYEQYF. CDR3 nucleotide sequence: TGTGCCAGCAGCCGTCCGTACTACGAGCAGTACTTC.

The chain is built from TRBV10-1 and TRBJ2-7; no reliable D call. This CDR3 comprises 12 residues. Germline CDR1 WNHNN, CDR2 SYGVQD (reference sequence). Trimming left V 3 bases short and J 4 bases short, with 7 bases between. This CDR3 is CASSEWAYEQYF. The CDR3 bases are TGCGCCAGCAGTGAATGGGCATACGAGCAGTACTTC.

This clone has more than one count but fewer than ten. The chain employs TRBV5-6 and TRBJ1-2; possibly TRBD1 for D (5 bases). V lost 0 bases and J lost 8, with 11 bases in between. In germline, CDR1 is SGHDT, CDR2 YYEEEE. There are 13 residues in the CDR3. This CDR3 reads CASSLGGRDGYTF. In DNA form, the CDR3 reads TGTGCCAGCAGCTTGGGAGGGCGGGACGGCTACACCTTC.

V usage is TRBV2 and J usage is TRBJ2-7; weak D call: TRBD1 (6 bases). Germline V lookup: CDR1 SNHLY, CDR2 FYNNEI. There are 12 residues in the CDR3. The ends were cut back, 4 bases at V and 9 bases at J, with 13 bases in the middle. The CDR3 region is CASSGGWGLQYF. CDR3 nucleotides: TGTGCCAGCAGTGGAGGGTGGGGGCTGCAGTACTTC.

This clone is a singleton in its sample. CDR3 sequence reads: CASSSHTGGTAEAFF. The CDR3 nucleotides read TGTGCCAGCAGTTCTCACACAGGGGGCACCGCTGAAGCTTTCTTT. This rearrangement joins TRBV28 to TRBJ1-1, with TRBD1 matching over 9 bases. This CDR3 has 15 amino acids. Unmatched junction bases numbered 9, after V lost 4 bases and J lost 6 bases. Germline assignment: CDR1 MDHEN and CDR2 SYDVKM.

This chain links TRBV9 with TRBJ1-3; D may be TRBD1 (5 bases). CDR3 length: 12 amino acids. CDR1 is SGDLS and CDR2 is YYNGEE in the germline V gene. V lost 3 bases to trimming and J lost 8 bases, with 9 bases between them. DNA for the CDR3: TGTGCCAGCAGCGCCGGGGGTGACACCATATATTTT. Translated: CASSAGGDTIYF.

The J gene is TRBJ2-3, the V gene TRBV3-1 (or the pseudogene TRBV3-2); TRBD2 aligns across 16 bases. The CDR3 is made up of 24 amino acids. V shed 1 base, J shed 1 base, and the junction held 20 bases outside the gene matches. Germline V CDR1 and CDR2: LGHDT, YNNKEL (reference sequence). DNA for the CDR3: TGTGCCAGCAGCCAAGTCCCCGGGGGATCTTTGGGACTAGCGGGAGGGCGGGGCACAGATACGCAGTATTTT. Translated, it gives CASSQVPGGSLGLAGGRGTDTQYF.

This sequence joins TRBV18 and TRBJ2-2, with D perhaps TRBD1 (6 bases). Germline assignment: CDR1 KGHSH and CDR2 LQKENI. The CDR3 consists of 14 residues. Trimming took 3 bases from V and 2 from J, leaving 7 bases between them. The CDR3 loop is CASSPGQNTGELFF. The CDR3 DNA reads TGTGCCAGCTCACCGGGACAAAACACCGGGGAGCTGTTTTTT.

The rearrangement joins TRBV7-6 to TRBJ2-1; TRBD2 agrees at 9 bases. With 5 bases clipped from V and 4 bases from J, the junction kept 6 bases outside the gene matches. The CDR3 extends over 15 amino acids. Germline values: CDR1 SGHVS, CDR2 FNYEAQ. CDR3 sequence (DNA): TGTGCCAGCAGCAAGGGACTAGCAGGGTACAATGAGCAGTTCTTC. This translates into CASSKGLAGYNEQFF.

This clone was found a few times. V is TRBV27 and J is TRBJ2-7, with D perhaps TRBD2 (7 bases). This CDR3 is built from 18 residues. From germline, CDR1 is MNHEY and CDR2 SMNVEV (reference sequence). The V and J ends lost 2 bases and 7 bases respectively, with 27 bases between them. The CDR3 nucleotides are TGTGCCAGCAGTTTAAGGGGGACGAGAGCGGGCGGGAGTGGGGAGCAGTACTTC. Protein: CASSLRGTRAGGSGEQYF.

The chain recombines TRBV6-2 or TRBV6-3 with TRBJ1-5; a weak D match, TRBD1 (5 bases). V lost 6 bases and J lost 12, with 15 bases in between. The CDR3 loop spans 12 amino acids. The germline V gene has CDR1 MNHEY and CDR2 SVGEGT. As DNA, the CDR3 is TGTGCCAGCAGCGGGGGGGTACGGCACCAGCATTTT. Its protein is CASSGGVRHQHF.